The next 29 T cell receptor beta chains were all read from a single sample in a study of shared clonotypes between healthy human individuals. The method was immunoSEQ multiplex PCR; TCRdb's version includes in-frame clones alone and lacks a portion of them. The sample comprises roughly 2.4 million clones, approximately 96% of which are singletons, and around 0.13% rests with the top ten. Sequenced sample: naive CD4+ T cells sorted from blood. Stated subset: CD45RA+ positively selected. The receptor source for this set is a young man in good health.

The chain employs TRBV18 and TRBJ2-7; D not resolved. The CDR3 totals 14 residues. The V gene's germline CDR1 is KGHSH and CDR2 LQKENI. V lost 4 bases and J 0 bases, leaving 10 bases between the germline ends. The CDR3 bases are TGTGCCAGCTCACTCATACAGAGCTCCTACGAGCAGTACTTC. Translated: CASSLIQSSYEQYF.

The gene calls are TRBV6-6 and TRBJ1-6; 9 nucleotides line up with TRBD1. The CDR3 length is 14 residues. V shed 4 bases and J 10 bases; nucleotides not matched to a gene: 5. The germline V gene has CDR1 MNHNY and CDR2 SVGAGI (reference sequence). The CDR3 region has the DNA TGTGCCAGCAGTTGGACAGGGGAGGAATCACCCCTCCACTTT. Translated: CASSWTGEESPLHF.

In nucleotides, the CDR3 is TGCAGTGCCGTAGAGAATAGGGAAGCTTTCTTT. This sequence encodes CSAVENREAFF. V usage is TRBV20-1 and J usage is TRBJ1-1; D is unclear. Trimming removed 6 bases at V and 8 bases at J, with 13 bases between. Germline V gene lookup returns CDR1 DFQATT and CDR2 SNEGSKA (reference sequence). The CDR3 is 11 amino acids.

This chain joins TRBV11-3 and TRBJ2-1, with D possibly called TRBD1 or TRBD2 (5 bases each). The V and J ends lost 4 bases and 6 bases respectively, with 10 bases between them. The CDR3 runs 13 residues. CDR1 and CDR2 from the germline V gene are SGHNT and YENEEA. The CDR3 DNA reads TGTGCCAGCAGCTCCGGGACCACCAATGAGCAGTTCTTC. It translates to CASSSGTTNEQFF.

V and J are TRBV7-2 and TRBJ2-2; D uncertain. CDR1 and CDR2 (germline): SGHTA, FQGNSA. V lost 1 base to trimming and J lost 7 bases, with 10 bases between them. There are 14 residues in the CDR3. The CDR3, as DNA: TGTGCCAGCAGCTTAGGTGGGGTTCACGGGGAGCTGTTTTTT. As protein: CASSLGGVHGELFF.

The chain combines TRBV28 with TRBJ1-5; a weak D match, TRBD1 (6 bases). The length of the CDR3 is 15 residues. The germline V gene has CDR1 MDHEN and CDR2 SYDVKM. V dropped 5 bases and J dropped 5 bases, with 16 bases sitting between them. As DNA, the CDR3 is TGTGCCAGCAGTCCCCAGACAGGTTACCATCAGCCCCAGCATTTT. As protein: CASSPQTGYHQPQHF.

The rearrangement joins TRBV5-1 to TRBJ1-2; 9 nucleotides agree with TRBD1. The CDR3 consists of 14 residues. V gave up 1 base and J gave up 12 bases; unmatched junction bases: 10. CDR1 is SGHRS, CDR2 YFSETQ, per germline. Written as DNA, the CDR3 is TGCGCCAGCAGCTTGACAGGGGGCCCTTCGGGGGACACCTTC. This sequence encodes CASSLTGGPSGDTF.

The chain combines TRBV7-9 with TRBJ2-5; D gene unclear. Germline V lookup: CDR1 SEHNR, CDR2 FQNEAQ (reference sequence). V shed 1 base and J shed 14 bases, with 8 bases lying between them. The CDR3 consists of 10 residues. The CDR3 protein is CASSLGRVYF. CDR3 nucleotides: TGTGCCAGCAGCTTAGGACGGGTCTACTTC.

The chain joins TRBV10-3 to TRBJ1-1; 9 positions agree with TRBD1. CDR1 is ENHRY and CDR2 is SYGVKD in the germline V gene. This CDR3 contains 17 residues. Losses at the gene ends were 5 bases for V and 0 bases for J; bases not matched to a gene: 10. The chain's CDR3 is CAISNSGTGFMNTEAFF. The CDR3 nucleotides are TGTGCCATCAGTAACTCCGGGACAGGGTTTATGAACACTGAAGCTTTCTTT.

The DNA for the CDR3 is TGTGCCAGCAGCGCCAACAGGGACTCCTACGAGCAGTACTTC. It codes for CASSANRDSYEQYF. The chain has TRBV6-1 and TRBJ2-7; weak D call: TRBD1 (6 bases). V lost 6 bases, J lost 0 bases, and 12 bases lay in between. Germline V gives CDR1 MNHNS, CDR2 SASEGT. The length of the CDR3 is 14 residues.

Comments on this clone: Other DNA variants within this sample encode the same CDR3. The chain links TRBV6-6 to TRBJ1-2; 10 nucleotides agree with TRBD1. CDR1 and CDR2 (germline): MNHNY, SVGAGI (reference sequence). V trimming: 5 bases; J trimming: 6 bases; junction bases outside the gene matches: 0. This CDR3 comprises 12 residues. The CDR3 sequence is CASSGTGDGYTF. The CDR3 DNA sequence: TGTGCCAGCAGTGGGACAGGGGATGGCTACACCTTC.

The chain combines TRBV11-1 with TRBJ2-1; D gene ambiguous. With 1 base removed from V and 5 bases from J, the gap between germline ends came to 0 bases. This CDR3 comprises 11 residues. CDR1 is SGHAT and CDR2 is FQDESV in the germline V gene (reference sequence). CDR3 nucleotide sequence: TGTGCCAGCAGCTTAGACAATGAGCAGTTCTTC. Translating it yields CASSLDNEQFF.

There are a few counts of this clone. J is TRBJ1-5 and V is TRBV6-4, with 7 bases fitting TRBD1. This CDR3 has 15 amino acids. The germline CDR1 and CDR2 sequences are MRHNA and SNTAGT. V shed 6 bases, J shed 0 bases, and the junction held 5 bases outside the gene matches. The CDR3 reads CASRRTGDSNQPQHF. The CDR3 DNA reads as TGTGCCAGCAGGAGGACAGGTGATAGCAATCAGCCCCAGCATTTT.

The rearrangement joins TRBV7-3 to TRBJ2-1, with TRBD2 matching over 9 bases. Looked up from germline, CDR1 is SGHTA and CDR2 is FQGTGA. The CDR3 is 15 residues long. Losses at the gene ends were 5 bases for V and 8 bases for J; bases not matched to a gene: 10. Written as DNA, the CDR3 is TGTGCCAGCAGCCCTGGCCTAGCGGGATCCGATGAGCAGTTCTTC. This codes for CASSPGLAGSDEQFF. Full variable domain (rest looked up from reference TRBV7-3 and TRBJ2-1): GAGVSQTPSNKVTEKGKYVELRCDPISGHTALYWYRQSLGQGPEFLIYFQGTGAADDSGLPNDRFFAVRPEGSVSTLKIQRTERGDSAVYLCASSPGLAGSDEQFFGPGTRLTVL.

This chain connects TRBV6-6 to TRBJ1-5; the D is unclear. The CDR3 is made up of 12 amino acids. The germline gives CDR1 MNHNY, CDR2 SVGAGI (reference sequence). Trimming took off 5 bases at V and 11 bases at J, with 13 bases between the two ends. CDR3 region: CASSKPQEAQHF. In nucleotides, the CDR3 is TGTGCCAGCAGTAAACCTCAGGAGGCCCAGCATTTT.

The chain couples TRBV6-6 to TRBJ2-3; 13 nucleotides line up with TRBD2. The ends lost 11 bases at V and 1 base at J; junction bases unmatched: 6. The CDR3 length is 15 residues. Germline V gives CDR1 MNHNY, CDR2 SVGAGI (reference sequence). The CDR3 loop is CAGGGTSGGTDTQYF. The DNA for the CDR3 is TGTGCCGGAGGTGGGACTAGCGGGGGCACAGATACGCAGTATTTT.

The V and J genes are TRBV6-1 and TRBJ2-7; the D is unclear. Germline V gene data show CDR1 as MNHNS and CDR2 as SASEGT. V was shortened by 3 bases and J by 6 bases, with 6 bases between the two germline ends. The CDR3 is made up of 11 amino acids. CDR3 loop: CASSDPGEQYF. In DNA, the CDR3 is TGTGCCAGCAGTGACCCCGGCGAGCAGTACTTC.

The chain couples TRBV10-3 to TRBJ2-7; 8 positions match TRBD1. The CDR3 spans 15 residues. V shed 2 bases and J 6 bases; nucleotides not matched to a gene: 9. Germline V gene sequence: CDR1 ENHRY, CDR2 SYGVKD. The CDR3 reads CAISEGTGVGSEQYF. DNA of the CDR3: TGTGCCATCAGTGAGGGGACAGGCGTCGGGAGCGAGCAGTACTTC.

The chain combines TRBV30 with TRBJ2-5; D gene uncertain. Germline CDR1 reads GTSNPN; CDR2 reads SVGIG (reference sequence). The ends were cut back, 2 bases at V and 7 bases at J, with 11 bases in the middle. This CDR3 contains 12 residues. The CDR3 is CAWSIYPGTQYF. In DNA form, the CDR3 reads TGTGCCTGGAGTATATACCCCGGGACCCAGTACTTC.

The gene calls are TRBV9 and TRBJ2-2; 7 bases are shared with TRBD1. V lost 5 bases and J lost 4; bases outside the gene matches: 8. CDR3 length: 15 residues. Per germline, CDR1 SGDLS and CDR2 YYNGEE. CDR3 amino acids: CASSAGTVATGELFF. In nucleotides, the CDR3 is TGTGCCAGCAGTGCCGGGACAGTCGCCACCGGGGAGCTGTTTTTT.

This sequence joins TRBV18 and TRBJ2-7; D might be TRBD2 (5 bases). Germline V gene lookup returns CDR1 KGHSH and CDR2 LQKENI. Trimming took off 2 bases at V and 2 bases at J, with 19 bases between the two ends. This CDR3 has 17 amino acids. CDR3 region: CASSPTITEGPTYEQYF. In DNA form, the CDR3 reads TGTGCCAGCTCACCAACGATTACAGAGGGCCCTACCTACGAGCAGTACTTC.

V and J are TRBV2 and TRBJ1-1; no definite D call. Germline V CDR1 and CDR2: SNHLY, FYNNEI. V lost 6 bases and J lost 0, with 11 bases in between. CDR3 size: 14 residues. The CDR3 reads CASRERTVNTEAFF. In DNA, the CDR3 is TGTGCCAGCAGAGAAAGGACGGTGAACACTGAAGCTTTCTTT.

This sequence joins TRBV28 and TRBJ1-2; no clear D gene. CDR1 and CDR2 from the germline V gene are MDHEN and SYDVKM. V was cut by 4 bases and J by 8 bases, with 11 bases left in between. The CDR3 is 12 amino acids. The CDR3 loop is CASSSRTSGYTF. CDR3 bases: TGTGCCAGCAGTTCACGGACCTCAGGCTACACCTTC.

V usage is TRBV12-1 and J usage is TRBJ2-2; TRBD1, the table's D call, lacks a check against the DNA. TRBV12-1 is a pseudogene locus. This CDR3 has 15 residues. The CDR3 DNA sequence: TGTGCCAGCAGCTTTGGGGGACAGTACACCGGGGAGCTGTTTTTT. As protein: CASSFGGQYTGELFF.

In regard to this clone: The sample carries other DNA sequences with the same CDR3. This chain connects TRBV19 to TRBJ1-4; perhaps TRBD1 as D (5 bases). The CDR3 runs 15 residues. CDR1 and CDR2 (germline): LNHDA, SQIVND (reference sequence). V lost 5 bases and J 0 bases, leaving 10 bases between the germline ends. The CDR3 bases are TGTGCCAGTAGTTTTGGGACTGCAACTAATGAAAAACTGTTTTTT. Amino acid sequence: CASSFGTATNEKLFF.

This clone was seen just once. The chain carries TRBV28 and TRBJ2-1; D is unclear. V lost 3 bases and J 3 bases, leaving 12 bases between the germline ends. The CDR3 spans 15 residues. The germline CDR1 and CDR2 sequences are MDHEN and SYDVKM. CDR3 region: CASSLVGHDYNEQFF. The DNA of the CDR3 is TGTGCCAGCAGTTTGGTTGGGCATGACTACAATGAGCAGTTCTTC. Drawing the rest from reference TRBV28 and TRBJ2-1, the complete variable domain is DVKVTQSSRYLVKRTGEKVFLECVQDMDHENMFWYRQDPGLGLRLIYFSYDVKMKEKGDIPEGYSVSREKKERFSLILESASTNQTSMYLCASSLVGHDYNEQFFGPGTRLTVL.

The J gene is TRBJ2-3, the V gene TRBV30, with D uncertain. The CDR3 runs 15 residues. V was pared by 0 bases and J by 1 base, with 11 bases between. CDR1 GTSNPN and CDR2 SVGIG come from the germline V gene (reference sequence). The CDR3, as DNA: TGTGCCTGGAGTGTAGGGCTAGTGGGCACAGATACGCAGTATTTT. Protein: CAWSVGLVGTDTQYF.

V gene TRBV14 combines with J gene TRBJ1-1, with D perhaps TRBD1 (5 bases). The CDR3 sequence is 14 residues long. Deletions cut 4 bases from V and 5 bases from J, with 14 bases between. CDR1 SGHDN and CDR2 FVKESK come from the germline V gene. The CDR3 DNA reads as TGTGCCAGCAGCCCGGCCAGGGTGGGTACTGAAGCTTTCTTT. It yields the protein CASSPARVGTEAFF.

The chain couples TRBV5-1 to TRBJ2-2; D is uncertain. The germline CDR1 and CDR2 sequences are SGHRS and YFSETQ. This CDR3 is 15 amino acids long. V was clipped by 4 bases and J by 0 bases, with 10 bases between them. CDR3 nucleotides: TGCGCCAGCAGCATAGCATTTGCGAACACCGGGGAGCTGTTTTTT. Translating it yields CASSIAFANTGELFF.